This T cell receptor (beta chain) was sequenced for a study of blood T cell repertoires in COVID-19 (TCRdb year 2020). For the study in its entirety: Collaborator samples came from the United States, Italy and Spain and covered acute and convalescent phases of COVID-19. The material from the prospective study consisted of cDNA or gDNA derived from T cells, B-cell-depleted T cells, or PBMCs. The dataset comprised deeply sampled blood TCRbeta repertoires from subjects exposed to, actively infected with, or recovered from COVID-19. The repertoires were made available in a free public database intended to serve as a resource for research on the immune response to SARS-CoV-2. The samples were drawn from the first 160 participants of the ongoing ImmuneRACE study and from 950 to 1,500 subjects provided by 6 global collaborators. Sample metadata almost always included a de-identified subject ID, COVID-19 status, age in years and sex. Where HLA class I and class II types were available, the types were taken from metadata supplied by the sample provider, not from assay-based typing. Study-wide conclusions, independent of this receptor: Clinical and demographic metadata were provided uncurated, with the amount varying by source and participant.

TCRbeta CDR3 regions were amplified from genomic DNA by means of the immunoSEQ Assay, a bias-controlled multiplex PCR. The paper's processing steps were these. The number of nucleated cells in each sample was estimated by amplification of reference gene primers within the assay. Sequence reads were collapsed and filtered to measure the absolute abundance of every unique TCRbeta CDR3 rearrangement. For each sample, productive Simpson clonality was calculated as the square root of Simpson's diversity index across productive rearrangements. TCRdb's version of the immuneACCESS table is confined to in-frame rearrangements and falls short of the full clone set. An unresolved V gene accounts for under half of the shortfall where checked; the remainder is of unknown origin. V and J calls and clone size are copied from that table; D and trimming were computed from the DNA. Across this sample there are 130,000 to 150,000 clones, with under 90% seen only once. Of the sample, around 40% is held by the ten largest clones.

This clone was observed a single time. It has no known antigen specificity. No much larger clone exists at a distance of one base, and base qualities are not known. Its CDR3 holds 13 amino acids, cysteine through phenylalanine. Left in the record is the CDR3 DNA by itself, 39 bases read in frame from the first base. V is pruned by 3 bases and J by 8 bases, leaving 2 bases of the junction without a gene match. The collaborating institutions used their own protocols to collect whole blood in K2EDTA tubes. Collaborator samples were shipped for TCRbeta analysis as frozen whole blood, isolated PBMCs, or DNA extracted from either sample type.

The sample comprised peripheral blood. This sequence originates from a human donor in a cohort sampled during active COVID-19. The chain is encoded by TRBV12-3 or TRBV12-4 joined to TRBJ1-4, with 8 bases in between that match TRBD1. The CDR3 is CASSFQGAEKLFF. The bases are TGTGCCAGCAGTTTTCAGGGGGCGGAAAAACTGTTTTTT.